One and the same sample provided the 13 T cell receptor beta chains below, sequenced in a study of cytomegalovirus exposure and HLA in healthy donors. The primer mix had 60 Vbeta and 13 Jbeta primers. Sequenced by immunoSEQ multiplex PCR; TCRdb stores in-frame clones only, minus some. The data hold about 150,000 clones, with around 85% observed a single time. Sequencing input: PBMCs. These receptors all come from a male donor in good health and CMV-seronegative.

The V and J genes are TRBV5-4 and TRBJ2-5; possible D gene TRBD1, 5 bases. The CDR3 extends over 15 amino acids. The germline V gene has CDR1 SGHNT and CDR2 YYREEE (reference sequence). The V and J ends lost 0 bases and 5 bases respectively, with 14 bases between them. CDR3 DNA: TGTGCCAGCAGCTTGGAAGGGGCCCCTTGGGAGACCCAGTACTTC. Its protein is CASSLEGAPWETQYF.

V is TRBV10-3 and J is TRBJ2-6; 8 bases map to TRBD1. Germline lookup yields CDR1 ENHRY and CDR2 SYGVKD. This CDR3 comprises 19 residues. With 4 bases clipped from V and 3 bases from J, the junction kept 14 bases outside the gene matches. The CDR3 sequence is CAISGIGQTGVSGANVLTF. CDR3 in DNA: TGTGCCATCAGTGGCATCGGCCAGACAGGGGTGAGTGGGGCCAACGTCCTGACTTTC.

This clone appeared a single time. The chain carries TRBV11-2 and TRBJ1-1; D unclear. V gave up 1 base and J gave up 7 bases, with 10 bases separating them. CDR1 is SGHAT and CDR2 is FQNNGV in the germline V gene. The CDR3 covers 13 residues. CDR3 loop: CASSLVQSHEAFF. The CDR3 region has the DNA TGTGCCAGCAGCTTAGTACAGTCACATGAAGCTTTCTTT.

The chain combines TRBV27 with TRBJ2-5, with D maybe TRBD2 (6 bases). Per the germline V gene, CDR1 is MNHEY and CDR2 is SMNVEV (reference sequence). The CDR3 has 16 amino acids. V gave up 5 bases and J gave up 5 bases, with 21 bases separating them. Written as DNA, the CDR3 is TGTGCCAGCAGTCCATTGGGCGTCGGGAGAATGGAGACCCAGTACTTC. Translated, it gives CASSPLGVGRMETQYF.

The V call is TRBV5-1, the J call TRBJ2-7, with D perhaps matching TRBD2 (7 bases). Trimming shortened V by 4 bases and J by 7 bases, and 18 bases separated the two germline ends. Germline lookup yields CDR1 SGHRS and CDR2 YFSETQ. This CDR3 region has 14 residues. The CDR3 spells CASSVEGGSGEQYF. The CDR3 DNA reads TGCGCCAGCAGCGTCGAGGGGGGGTCAGGAGAGCAGTACTTC. The entire variable domain, with the rest obtained from reference TRBV5-1 and TRBJ2-7, is as follows: KAGVTQTPRYLIKTRGQQVTLSCSPISGHRSVSWYQQTPGQGLQFLFEYFSETQRNKGNFPGRFSGRQFSNSRSEMNVSTLELGDSALYLCASSVEGGSGEQYFGPGTRLTVT.

The chain has TRBV5-1 and TRBJ2-7, with D possibly matching TRBD1 (5 bases). The CDR3 length is 12 residues. The ends were cut back, 4 bases at V and 3 bases at J, with 8 bases in the middle. CDR1 is SGHRS and CDR2 is YFSETQ in the germline V gene. The CDR3 nucleotides read TGCGCCAGCAGCAAGACAGACTACGAGCAGTACTTC. This translates into CASSKTDYEQYF.

For this clone: At one of its ends the junction is not consistent with the germline gene, which may arise from a read error. This CDR3 reads CSSKGGGKRTQYF. The CDR3 DNA reads as TGTTCCAGCAAGGGCGGGGGCAAGAGGACCCAGTACTTC. The V and J genes are TRBV7-9 and TRBJ2-5, with D perhaps matching TRBD2 (7 bases). CDR3 length equals 13 residues. CDR1 is SEHNR and CDR2 is FQNEAQ in the germline V gene (reference sequence).

The chain joins TRBV2 to TRBJ1-1; unclear D gene. The V end lost 4 bases, the J end lost 4 bases, and 7 bases lay between the germline ends. CDR3 length: 12 amino acids. Germline V CDR1 and CDR2: SNHLY, FYNNEI. The CDR3 protein is CASSGAGTEAFF. The CDR3 bases are TGTGCCAGCAGTGGGGCGGGCACTGAAGCTTTCTTT.

This clone was recorded only once. The chain joins TRBV6-5 to TRBJ2-1; the match to TRBD1 covers 8 bases. J lost 14 bases, V lost 2 bases, and 11 bases had no gene match. The CDR3 totals 14 residues. Germline CDR1 is MNHEY and CDR2 is SVGAGI. CDR3 coding DNA: TGTGCCAGCAGTTACCAACAACAGGGGGTAATCGAGTTCTTC. As protein: CASSYQQQGVIEFF.

V gene TRBV10-2 combines with J gene TRBJ1-5; 7 nucleotides line up with TRBD1. This CDR3 spans 16 amino acids. Per the germline V gene, CDR1 is WSHSY and CDR2 is SAAADI. Trimming removed 0 bases from V and 3 bases from J; junction bases left unmatched: 5. CDR3: CASSESGDSFNQPQHF. Written as DNA, the CDR3 is TGCGCCAGCAGTGAGTCAGGGGACAGCTTCAATCAGCCCCAGCATTTT.

There are a few counts of this clone. V is TRBV7-9 and J is TRBJ2-5, with TRBD1 matching over 9 bases. The ends lost 3 bases at V and 5 bases at J; junction bases unmatched: 7. Germline values: CDR1 SEHNR, CDR2 FQNEAQ (reference sequence). This CDR3 contains 15 residues. The CDR3 nucleotides read TGTGCCAGCAGCTTCACAGGGGGCGTGCGGGAGACCCAGTACTTC. Translating it yields CASSFTGGVRETQYF.

The CDR3, as DNA: TGCGCCAGCAGTATGGACAGGGGGCCAGAGCAGTACTTC. Amino acid sequence: CASSMDRGPEQYF. This rearrangement joins TRBV5-1 to TRBJ2-7, with 11 bases aligning to TRBD1. Germline V gene sequence: CDR1 SGHRS, CDR2 YFSETQ. J was trimmed by 7 bases and V by 5 bases; bases with no gene match: 5. CDR3 size: 13 residues.

This clone was found a few times. The CDR3 reads CASSLRQGSAGELFF. DNA of the CDR3: TGTGCCAGCAGCTTACGACAGGGGTCAGCCGGGGAGCTGTTTTTT. This chain uses TRBV7-2 with TRBJ2-2, with 8 positions matching TRBD1. The V and J ends lost 2 bases and 6 bases, in that order; junction bases with no gene match: 5. The CDR3 sequence is 15 residues long. CDR1 is SGHTA and CDR2 is FQGNSA in the germline V gene.